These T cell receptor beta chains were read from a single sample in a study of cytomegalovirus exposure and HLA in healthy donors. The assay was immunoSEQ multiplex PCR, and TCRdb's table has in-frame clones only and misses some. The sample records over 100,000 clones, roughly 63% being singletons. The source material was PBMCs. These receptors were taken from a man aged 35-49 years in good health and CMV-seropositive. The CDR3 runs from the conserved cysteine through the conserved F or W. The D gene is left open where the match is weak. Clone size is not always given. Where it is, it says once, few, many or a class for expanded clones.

DNA: TGTGCCAGCAGCTTGAGGGGACTAGCGGGACCCACCGGGGAGCTGTTTTTT
CDR3: CASSLRGLAGPTGELFF
size: .
D: TRBD2
J: TRBJ2-2
V: TRBV7-2

DNA: TGTGCCAGCAAATGGACTAGCCCCTACAATGAGCAGTTCTTC
CDR3: CASKWTSPYNEQFF
size: .
D: TRBD2
J: TRBJ2-1
V: TRBV5-6

DNA: TGCGCCAGCAGTTGGGGACAGACAGATACGCAGTATTTT
CDR3: CASSWGQTDTQYF
size: .
D: TRBD1
J: TRBJ2-3
V: TRBV4-3

DNA: TGTGCCAGCAGTTACTCGAGAAGCGGGGGGGCCAGGGAGCAGTTCTTC
CDR3: CASSYSRSGGAREQFF
size: .
D: TRBD2
J: TRBJ2-1
V: TRBV6-5

DNA: TGTGCCAGCAGCGGCGGGACAGCTAACTATGGCTACACCTTC
CDR3: CASSGGTANYGYTF
size: few
D: TRBD1
J: TRBJ1-2
V: TRBV6-7

DNA: TGTGCCAGCAGCTTGTGGACAGGGAACACTGAAGCTTTCTTT
CDR3: CASSLWTGNTEAFF
size: few
D: TRBD1
J: TRBJ1-1
V: TRBV5-6

DNA: TGTGCCAGCGCAGGAGGGGAACAGCCCCAGCATTTT
CDR3: CASAGGEQPQHF
size: few
D: .
J: TRBJ1-5
V: TRBV28

DNA: TGTGCCAGCTACGGGCGGGGGACCTACAATGAGCAGTTCTTC
CDR3: CASYGRGTYNEQFF
size: .
D: TRBD2
J: TRBJ2-1
V: TRBV5-4

DNA: TGTGCCAGCAGCGTCTGGCGGGAGGGCCGTGAGCAGTTCTTC
CDR3: CASSVWREGREQFF
size: .
D: TRBD2
J: TRBJ2-1
V: TRBV9

DNA: TGTGCCAGCAGCGTAGGTGCGCGTTTCACTGAAGCTTTCTTT
CDR3: CASSVGARFTEAFF
size: .
D: .
J: TRBJ1-1
V: TRBV9

DNA: TGTGCCAGCAGCTTAATAGGGACTGGCCAGGAGACCCAGTACTTC
CDR3: CASSLIGTGQETQYF
size: .
D: .
J: TRBJ2-5
V: TRBV7-9

DNA: TGTGCCAGCCCGGGGGCTCGGACAGGGACCTACAATGAGCAGTTCTTC
CDR3: CASPGARTGTYNEQFF
size: .
D: TRBD1
J: TRBJ2-1
V: TRBV2

DNA: TGTGCCAGTAGTAAGCGCTGGGTCGCCGGAAACACCATATATTTT
CDR3: CASSKRWVAGNTIYF
size: .
D: .
J: TRBJ1-3
V: TRBV19

DNA: TGTGCCAGCACACGAACGAGCTCCTACGAGCAGTACTTC
CDR3: CASTRTSSYEQYF
size: .
D: .
J: TRBJ2-7
V: TRBV28

DNA: TGTGCCAGCAGCGTAGTAGGACTAGCTGGGACCGGGGAGCTGTTTTTT
CDR3: CASSVVGLAGTGELFF
size: few
D: TRBD2
J: TRBJ2-2
V: TRBV9

DNA: TGTGCCTGGAGCCTGGGAGGGGGTGATCAGCCCCAGCATTTT
CDR3: CAWSLGGGDQPQHF
size: .
D: .
J: TRBJ1-5
V: TRBV30

DNA: TGCGCCAGCAGCTTTTCGGGGGGCGGCACAGATACGCAGTATTTT
CDR3: CASSFSGGGTDTQYF
size: .
D: .
J: TRBJ2-3
V: TRBV5-1

DNA: TGTGCCAGCAGTCTAACTAGCGGGCAATACAATGAGCAGTTCTTC
CDR3: CASSLTSGQYNEQFF
size: once
D: TRBD2
J: TRBJ2-1
V: TRBV6-5

DNA: TGTGCCAGCAGTCGTCCCGGGACAGGATCCTCCTACGAGCAGTACTTC
CDR3: CASSRPGTGSSYEQYF
size: medium-sized
D: TRBD1
J: TRBJ2-7
V: TRBV7-9

DNA: TGCGCCAGCAGCACAGGGGCAGGGACAGATACGCAGTATTTT
CDR3: CASSTGAGTDTQYF
size: .
D: TRBD1
J: TRBJ2-3
V: TRBV10-1

DNA: TGTGCCATCACCGCCCAATCAGGGGACACTGAAGCTTTCTTT
CDR3: CAITAQSGDTEAFF
size: .
D: .
J: TRBJ1-1
V: TRBV10-3

DNA: TGTGCCAGCAGCCCACCAAAGGGGGGGGTCGGGGGTGAAGCTTTCTTT
CDR3: CASSPPKGGVGGEAFF
size: .
D: .
J: TRBJ1-1
V: TRBV5-6

DNA: TGTGCCAGCAGCCAAGGGTCGGCAGGGTATCAGCCCCAGCATTTT
CDR3: CASSQGSAGYQPQHF
size: .
D: .
J: TRBJ1-5
V: TRBV6-5

DNA: TGTGCCAGCAGCCCCGGGGATTTAGGTTACGAGCAGTACTTC
CDR3: CASSPGDLGYEQYF
size: .
D: .
J: TRBJ2-7
V: TRBV21-1

DNA: TGTGCCAGCAGTTACTCGAGCTCTGGAAACACCATATATTTT
CDR3: CASSYSSSGNTIYF
size: .
D: .
J: TRBJ1-3
V: TRBV6-5

DNA: TGTGCCAGCAGCTTAGCACAGGGCGGTTGGGACTATGGCTACACCTTC
CDR3: CASSLAQGGWDYGYTF
size: .
D: .
J: TRBJ1-2
V: TRBV13

DNA: TGTGCCAGCAGCACGGACAGGGGAGAGACCCAGTACTTC
CDR3: CASSTDRGETQYF
size: .
D: TRBD1
J: TRBJ2-5
V: TRBV7-3

DNA: TGTGCCAGTAAACAGGCGGGAGCTGACGAGCAGTACTTC
CDR3: CASKQAGADEQYF
size: .
D: TRBD2
J: TRBJ2-7
V: TRBV19

DNA: TGCGCCAGCAGCTTGGGCAGGGGGCATGAAATGCATAATTCACCCCTCCACTTT
CDR3: CASSLGRGHEMHNSPLHF
size: .
D: TRBD1
J: TRBJ1-6
V: TRBV5-1

DNA: TGTGCCAGCAGTTCAAGCGGGGGGGTCGCACAAGAGACCCAGTACTTC
CDR3: CASSSSGGVAQETQYF
size: .
D: TRBD2
J: TRBJ2-5
V: TRBV6-5

DNA: TGCGCCAGCAGCTTGATGGGGGCGCGCACTGAAGCTTTCTTT
CDR3: CASSLMGARTEAFF
size: .
D: .
J: TRBJ1-1
V: TRBV5-1

DNA: TGTGCCAGCAGCTTGGTCTCCGGGACTGAAGCTTTCTTT
CDR3: CASSLVSGTEAFF
size: .
D: .
J: TRBJ1-1
V: TRBV5-6

DNA: TGTGCCAGCAGCGTAGCGAGGTATGAAGCTTTCTTT
CDR3: CASSVARYEAFF
size: .
D: .
J: TRBJ1-1
V: TRBV5-6

DNA: TGTGCCAGCAGTGAAGTACAGTATAATTCACCCCTCCACTTT
CDR3: CASSEVQYNSPLHF
size: .
D: .
J: TRBJ1-6
V: TRBV6-1

DNA: TGCAGCGTTGGGGGCCCCCCAGGGGAAGAGGGGAGAAACATTCAGTACTTC
CDR3: CSVGGPPGEEGRNIQYF
size: .
D: .
J: TRBJ2-4
V: TRBV29-1

DNA: TGCAGCGTTGCGGACAGGACGGGAATTACCACCGGGGAGCTGTTTTTT
CDR3: CSVADRTGITTGELFF
size: .
D: TRBD1
J: TRBJ2-2
V: TRBV29-1

DNA: TGTGCCTGGTCTCAGGGGGCGTCTAGCAATCAGCCCCAGCATTTT
CDR3: CAWSQGASSNQPQHF
size: .
D: TRBD1
J: TRBJ1-5
V: TRBV30

DNA: TGTGCCAGCAGTGAATTAGTGGCAGGACTAGCGGAAACAGATACGCAGTATTTT
CDR3: CASSELVAGLAETDTQYF
size: .
D: TRBD2
J: TRBJ2-3
V: TRBV6-1

DNA: TGCAGCGTCAAAGCGGGTCGCACTGGTGGGGAACAGTTCTTC
CDR3: CSVKAGRTGGEQFF
size: .
D: .
J: TRBJ2-1
V: TRBV29-1